This note documents a single TCR beta chain sequence. No antigen is known for it. The record originates from a study of T cell responses to AZD1222 COVID-19 vaccine. Study-level findings and limits: Following two doses of AZD1222, Spike-specific TCR breadth and depth rose. Possibly, clonal diversity was underestimated; donors were largely white British and included more females.

The table came from immunoSEQ multiplex PCR; TCRdb's copy has only in-frame clones and leaves some out. There are tens of thousands of clones in the sample; more than 75% occur only once, and about an eighth lies in the top ten. The CDR3 loop spans 17 amino acids. Per germline, CDR1 MGHDK and CDR2 SYGVNS. Losses at the gene ends were 4 bases for V and 5 bases for J; bases not matched to a gene: 10. The sequencing used peripheral blood, collected 28 days after the second AZD1222 dose. V is TRBV25-1 and J is TRBJ1-6, with TRBD1 matching over 8 bases. This TCR was recovered from an adult who received the AZD1222 COVID-19 vaccine. CDR3 in DNA: TGTGCCAGCAGTGGTTGGACAGGGAGAGTTGATAATTCACCCCTCCACTTT. It specifies CASSGWTGRVDNSPLHF.